Each of the 29 T cell receptor beta chains below was sequenced from the same sample in a study of cytomegalovirus exposure and HLA in healthy donors. The PCR made use of 60 Vbeta and 13 Jbeta primers. Assay used: immunoSEQ multiplex PCR; TCRdb lists only in-frame clones, some missing. The sample consists of about 88,000 clones, 65% to 80% of them appearing once. Sequenced material: PBMCs. Source of these receptors: a man aged 25 to 45 in good health and CMV-seronegative.

The V and J genes are TRBV19 and TRBJ2-6; tentatively, D is TRBD1 (6 bases). Trimming stripped 7 bases from V and 0 bases from J, with 7 bases between. This CDR3 spans 14 amino acids. Germline V CDR1 and CDR2: LNHDA, SQIVND (reference sequence). CDR3 nucleotide sequence: TGTGCCAGTAACAGGGTCTCTGGGGCCAACGTCCTGACTTTC. Amino acids: CASNRVSGANVLTF.

The V call is TRBV6-5, the J call TRBJ2-5, with TRBD1 as a possible D gene (6 bases). The DNA end is more similar to TRBJ2-7, so the J call may be wrong. Germline CDR1 MNHEY, CDR2 SVGAGI. The CDR3 covers 11 residues. CDR3 loop: CATHQGSEQYF. The CDR3 DNA reads as TGTGCCACCCATCAGGGGTCCGAGCAGTACTTC.

The rearrangement uses TRBV27 and TRBJ2-7; D perhaps matches TRBD1 (5 bases). V shed 0 bases and J shed 2 bases, with 14 bases lying between them. CDR1 and CDR2 (germline): MNHEY, SMNVEV (reference sequence). This CDR3 region has 16 residues. This chain's CDR3 is CASSLSPQGGTYEQYF. The CDR3 nucleotides are TGTGCCAGCAGTTTATCCCCCCAGGGTGGTACCTACGAGCAGTACTTC.

The chain carries TRBV21-1 and TRBJ2-3; no check of the table's D call, TRBD2, against the DNA was made. TRBV21-1 is annotated as a pseudogene. The CDR3 spans 22 residues. The CDR3: CASSKKRAGWTSGGELLDTQYF. The CDR3 coding sequence is TGTGCCAGCAGCAAAAAAAGGGCCGGGTGGACTAGCGGGGGGGAATTGTTAGATACGCAGTATTTT.

The chain links TRBV27 to TRBJ2-3; the match to TRBD1 covers 9 bases. Germline CDR1 is MNHEY and CDR2 is SMNVEV (reference sequence). The length of the CDR3 is 18 residues. The V gene end was trimmed by 3 bases and the J gene end by 3 bases; junction bases not matched to a gene: 13. The CDR3 region is CASSFNRGPGIRTDTQYF. Here the CDR3 DNA reads TGTGCCAGCAGTTTCAACAGGGGGCCAGGCATAAGGACAGATACGCAGTATTTT.

This chain joins TRBV18 and TRBJ2-7, with 8 bases matching TRBD1. Trimming removed 5 bases from V and 5 bases from J; junction bases left unmatched: 11. The CDR3 consists of 15 residues. The germline gives CDR1 KGHSH, CDR2 LQKENI. CDR3 nucleotides: TGTGCCAGCTCAGAGTTCGGACAGGGAAGGGACGAGCAGTACTTC. It specifies CASSEFGQGRDEQYF.

This clone appeared a few times. The CDR3 coding sequence is TGTGCCAGCAGTGGGACAGGGGAGAATTCACCCCTCCACTTT. This encodes CASSGTGENSPLHF. The rearrangement uses TRBV2 and TRBJ1-6; TRBD1 matches 9 bases. The J segment lost 7 bases and the V segment lost 4 bases, leaving 2 bases of the junction unmatched. CDR1 is SNHLY, CDR2 FYNNEI, per germline. CDR3 length: 14 residues. The full variable domain, its missing parts supplied by reference TRBV2 and TRBJ1-6, is EPEVTQTPSHQVTQMGQEVILRCVPISNHLYFYWYRQILGQKVEFLVSFYNNEISEKSEIFDDQFSVERPDGSNFTLKIRSTKLEDSAMYFCASSGTGENSPLHFGNGTRLTVT.

The rearrangement joins TRBV19 to TRBJ1-3; TRBD1 is a possible D gene (6 bases). The V end lost 4 bases, the J end lost 0 bases, and 16 bases lay between the germline ends. This CDR3 has 17 residues. Germline loops: CDR1 LNHDA, CDR2 SQIVND (reference sequence). CDR3 nucleotide sequence: TGTGCCAGTAGTAAGGTCCTGGACAGTAGCTCTGGAAACACCATATATTTT. Translated: CASSKVLDSSSGNTIYF.

The rearrangement links TRBV6-5 to TRBJ2-7, with D possibly TRBD1 on 6 matching bases. V lost 0 bases and J 5 bases, leaving 14 bases between the germline ends. This CDR3 has 15 amino acids. CDR1 MNHEY and CDR2 SVGAGI come from the germline V gene. CDR3 DNA sequence: TGTGCCAGCAGTTACTCTGGGGACACCTGGAACGAGCAGTACTTC. Translating it yields CASSYSGDTWNEQYF.

This chain links TRBV5-6 with TRBJ1-1; no reliable D call. V was shortened by 4 bases and J by 5 bases, with 15 bases between the two germline ends. Germline V gene sequence: CDR1 SGHDT, CDR2 YYEEEE. The CDR3 consists of 14 residues. The CDR3: CASSVGGFGTEAFF. The CDR3 bases are TGTGCCAGCAGCGTAGGAGGGTTCGGAACTGAAGCTTTCTTT.

This chain links TRBV18 with TRBJ1-2; D call uncertain. The CDR3 is 14 amino acids. CDR1 is KGHSH and CDR2 is LQKENI in the germline V gene. The germline V and J ends were trimmed by 0 bases and 4 bases, with 9 bases remaining between them. The CDR3 coding sequence is TGTGCCAGCTCACCACCGTCTGGTAGCTATGGCTACACCTTC. Its protein is CASSPPSGSYGYTF.

The chain is built from TRBV5-4 and TRBJ2-2, with TRBD2 identical over 7 bases. Germline assignment: CDR1 SGHNT and CDR2 YYREEE (reference sequence). V shed 0 bases, J shed 5 bases, and the junction held 13 bases outside the gene matches. The CDR3 has 18 residues. CDR3 residues: CASSLALWGGRRTGELFF. CDR3 in DNA: TGTGCCAGCAGCTTGGCCCTGTGGGGGGGTCGGAGGACCGGGGAGCTGTTTTTT.

The chain is built from TRBV7-2 and TRBJ1-3, with D hard to call. Germline V gene sequence: CDR1 SGHTA, CDR2 FQGNSA. The V end lost 5 bases, the J end lost 0 bases, and 5 bases lay between the germline ends. CDR3 length: 13 amino acids. CDR3 region: CASSGSSGNTIYF. The DNA of the CDR3 is TGTGCCAGCAGCGGTAGCTCTGGAAACACCATATATTTT.

This sequence joins TRBV6-1 and TRBJ2-7; a possible D gene is TRBD2 (5 bases). This CDR3 comprises 13 residues. Trimming took 2 bases from V and 3 from J, leaving 8 bases between them. Germline V gene sequence: CDR1 MNHNS, CDR2 SASEGT. The CDR3: CASSETRDYEQYF. In nucleotides, the CDR3 is TGTGCCAGCAGTGAAACGAGGGACTACGAGCAGTACTTC.

The chain uses TRBV6-5 and TRBJ1-6; TRBD1 is a possible D gene (5 bases). Germline V gene lookup returns CDR1 MNHEY and CDR2 SVGAGI. The germline V and J ends were trimmed by 0 bases and 5 bases, with 11 bases remaining between them. The length of the CDR3 is 16 residues. DNA of the CDR3: TGTGCCAGCAGTTACTCGTCGGGGGGGGATAATTCACCCCTCCACTTT. Protein product: CASSYSSGGDNSPLHF.

The V gene is TRBV12-5, the J gene TRBJ2-2; D is perhaps TRBD2 (6 bases). The CDR3 loop spans 15 amino acids. The V gene's germline CDR1 is LGHNT and CDR2 FRNRAP. V was shortened by 6 bases and J by 5 bases, with 16 bases between the two germline ends. The chain's CDR3 is CASGVGGVGTGELFF. Here the CDR3 DNA reads TGTGCTAGTGGCGTCGGGGGAGTTGGGACCGGGGAGCTGTTTTTT.

The chain carries TRBV5-1 and TRBJ1-2; no clear D. Germline-derived CDR1 and CDR2 are SGHRS and YFSETQ. The CDR3 sequence is 15 residues long. V lost 0 bases and J lost 1, with 10 bases in between. CDR3 residues: CASSLGTAINYGYTF. Written as DNA, the CDR3 is TGCGCCAGCAGCTTGGGTACAGCAATTAACTATGGCTACACCTTC.

The DNA of the CDR3 is TGCGCCAGCAGCCAAGTCCCCGGAGTATCTGGAAACACCATATATTTT. Translating it yields CASSQVPGVSGNTIYF. The chain employs TRBV4-1 and TRBJ1-3; no definite D call. CDR1 and CDR2 (germline): MGHRA, YSYEKL. V lost 1 base and J 1 base, leaving 11 bases between the germline ends. CDR3 length: 16 amino acids.

The V and J genes are TRBV13 and TRBJ1-3; D is unclear. The V end was cut by 0 bases, the J end by 3 bases, with 3 bases between. The CDR3 contains 13 residues. Germline loops: CDR1 PRHDT, CDR2 FYEKMQ (reference sequence). The CDR3 reads CASSLGHGNTIYF. The DNA for the CDR3 is TGTGCCAGCAGCTTAGGTCATGGAAACACCATATATTTT.

This rearrangement joins TRBV10-3 to TRBJ2-7; 10 nucleotides line up with TRBD1. The CDR3 spans 14 residues. CDR1 and CDR2 (germline): ENHRY, SYGVKD. V shed 7 bases and J 5 bases; nucleotides not matched to a gene: 8. This CDR3 is CAIKSGQGRHEQYF. In DNA form, the CDR3 reads TGTGCCATCAAGTCGGGACAGGGGCGCCACGAGCAGTACTTC.

CDR3 bases: TGTGCCAGCAGCCAAGATCAAGTCGGGGAAGAAAAACTGTTTTTT. It codes for CASSQDQVGEEKLFF. The chain links TRBV4-2 to TRBJ1-4; D gene unclear. V lost 0 bases and J lost 8, with 13 bases in between. The CDR3 sequence is 15 residues long. Per germline, CDR1 LGHNA and CDR2 YNFKEQ.

This clone was detected only a few times. The V gene is TRBV13, the J gene TRBJ2-2, with 7 bases lining up with TRBD1. The V gene's germline CDR1 is PRHDT and CDR2 FYEKMQ (reference sequence). This CDR3 has 19 amino acids. V lost 5 bases and J lost 5; bases outside the gene matches: 20. In nucleotides, the CDR3 is TGTGCCAGCAGCCCCTCCGGTTGGGGTCAAGGGGGCCAAACCGGGGAGCTGTTTTTT. Protein: CASSPSGWGQGGQTGELFF.

This sequence joins TRBV7-3 and TRBJ2-3; the D gene is possibly TRBD2 (6 bases). This CDR3 contains 14 residues. CDR1 and CDR2 (germline): SGHTA, FQGTGA. Between the trimmed V and J ends, which lost 5 bases and 0 bases, there was a span of 9 bases. The chain's CDR3 is CASSRGGSTDTQYF. In nucleotides, the CDR3 is TGTGCCAGCAGCCGAGGAGGGAGCACAGATACGCAGTATTTT.

The chain joins TRBV9 to TRBJ1-2; D not resolved. CDR3 size: 14 residues. Trimming removed 0 bases from V and 0 bases from J, with 6 bases in between. Germline V CDR1 and CDR2: SGDLS, YYNGEE. CDR3 coding DNA: TGTGCCAGCAGCGTAGGAGGAGCTAACTATGGCTACACCTTC. Its translation is CASSVGGANYGYTF.

V usage is TRBV5-1 and J usage is TRBJ2-1; 9 bases are a match to TRBD1. The CDR3 covers 17 residues. V shed 4 bases and J 0 bases; nucleotides not matched to a gene: 8. Germline V lookup: CDR1 SGHRS, CDR2 YFSETQ. The CDR3 loop is CASSIGTGLSSYNEQFF. As DNA, the CDR3 is TGCGCCAGCAGCATAGGGACAGGGTTAAGCTCCTACAATGAGCAGTTCTTC. The full variable domain, its missing parts supplied by reference TRBV5-1 and TRBJ2-1, is KAGVTQTPRYLIKTRGQQVTLSCSPISGHRSVSWYQQTPGQGLQFLFEYFSETQRNKGNFPGRFSGRQFSNSRSEMNVSTLELGDSALYLCASSIGTGLSSYNEQFFGPGTRLTVL.

This chain joins TRBV19 and TRBJ2-2; possibly TRBD2 for D (5 bases). CDR3 size: 13 residues. The V end was cut by 6 bases, the J end by 2 bases, with 7 bases between. CDR1 is LNHDA, CDR2 SQIVND, per germline (reference sequence). The CDR3 reads CASRSGNTGELFF. In DNA form, the CDR3 reads TGTGCCAGTAGATCGGGAAACACCGGGGAGCTGTTTTTT. The whole variable domain, remainder taken from reference TRBV19 and TRBJ2-2, is DGGITQSPKYLFRKEGQNVTLSCEQNLNHDAMYWYRQDPGQGLRLIYYSQIVNDFQKGDIAEGYSVSREKKESFPLTVTSAQKNPTAFYLCASRSGNTGELFFGEGSRLTVL.

The rearrangement uses TRBV19 and TRBJ2-1; the D is unclear. The CDR3 is 11 residues long. V lost 4 bases to trimming and J lost 16 bases, with 14 bases between them. Germline lookup yields CDR1 LNHDA and CDR2 SQIVND (reference sequence). The CDR3 protein is CASSNVRVRFF. The DNA of the CDR3 is TGTGCCAGTAGTAACGTCCGAGTCCGTTTCTTC.

This clone was seen only once. J is TRBJ2-7 and V is TRBV18; TRBD2 aligns across 15 bases. Trimming at V came to 3 bases and at J to 6 bases, leaving 9 bases not matched to a gene. Germline V gene sequence: CDR1 KGHSH, CDR2 LQKENI. The CDR3 spans 17 residues. The CDR3 loop reads CASSPRGLAGGQGEQYF. The CDR3 DNA reads as TGTGCCAGCTCACCCCGTGGACTAGCGGGGGGGCAGGGCGAGCAGTACTTC.

This clone appeared a few times. The rearrangement links TRBV27 to TRBJ1-5; 8 bases agree with TRBD1. J was trimmed by 6 bases and V by 5 bases; bases with no gene match: 6. Germline loops: CDR1 MNHEY, CDR2 SMNVEV (reference sequence). This CDR3 is 14 amino acids long. DNA for the CDR3: TGTGCCAGCAGTACCCAGGGGGCTTCTCAGCCCCAGCATTTT. Amino acid sequence: CASSTQGASQPQHF.